The clone carrying this T cell receptor beta chain was counted between two and nine times. Its antigen is unidentified. Germline loops: CDR1 SGHDT, CDR2 YYEEEE. V lost 4 bases, J lost 4 bases, and 15 bases lay in between. The CDR3 spans 14 residues. The sample comes from a study of breast tumors, draining lymph nodes, adjacent tissues. Overall study results and limits: Tumor TCR diversity was below lymph nodes but above nontumor tissue. The lymph node origin of tumor T cells was framed as consistent with a hypothesis, not demonstrated.

The lymph nodes were axillary draining lymph nodes from breast cancer patients. TCRdb reanalysed the multiplex PCR reads using MiXCR and keeps one entry per CDR3 protein. The table shows some 170,000 distinct CDR3 sequences, with around 33% occurring only once. The sample was axillary lymph node tissue. The receptor was isolated from a female donor with breast cancer. Some clones in this sample may be carry-over from other donors' samples. The chain uses TRBV5-6 and TRBJ2-7; a possible D gene is TRBD2 (6 bases). The CDR3 loop is CASSPPGAGYEQYF. CDR3 nucleotides: TGTGCCAGCAGCCCCCCGGGCGCGGGGTACGAGCAGTACTTC.